The T cell receptor beta chain described here comes from a study of beta chain features in type 1 diabetes. Findings of the study overall: Patients and controls would be equally affected if PCR favored shorter templates. Researchers report that Type 1 diabetes patients had moderately but significantly shorter TCRB CDR3s across all four CD4+ subsets. For patients, the naive, central memory and Treg TCRB repertoires appeared more alike than for healthy donors.

V lost 7 bases, J lost 2 bases, and 14 bases lay in between. CDR3 length: 14 amino acids. The germline V gene encodes CDR1 LNHDA and CDR2 SQIVND (reference sequence). All of the isolated RNA was reverse transcribed, so expressed TCRB transcripts were sequenced. Several million reads on average were seen across naive, central memory and regulatory T cell samples. Clones were sequenced by immunoSEQ multiplex PCR, and TCRdb holds only the in-frame ones, with some missing. Seen here are some 350,000 clones, 9.6% observed once, and the top ten hold less than 0.65%. As concerns this clone: Its antigen is not identified.

The gene calls are TRBV19 and TRBJ1-1; a possible D gene is TRBD1 (5 bases). This TCR was recovered from a man aged 25-40 years with type 1 diabetes. The sample was central memory CD4+ T cells from blood. The CDR3 DNA sequence: TGTGCCAGTACCCCGGGGGGGGTTAACACTGAAGCTTTCTTT. Translation: CASTPGGVNTEAFF.